Listed below are T cell receptor beta chains from one sample, sequenced in a study of T cell repertoires in cytomegalovirus infection. No antigen has been identified for these receptors. A single record per CDR3 protein comes from TCRdb applying MiXCR to the reads. The sample has around 430,000 distinct CDR3 sequences, roughly 43% seen once. This material consisted of cultured PBMCs, taken from culture after CMV antigen stimulation. Receptors originate from a human donor in good health (CMV status not recorded). Some clones in this sample may be carry-over from other donors' samples. Each CDR3 is given with its conserved first and last residue. A D gene is named only where the DNA matches it firmly. Part of the rows lack a size; the others show once, few, many or a class for expanded clones.

D	J	V	size	CDR3	DNA
NA	TRBJ1-1	TRBV20-1	NA	CSARDGADTEAFF	TGCAGTGCTAGAGATGGGGCGGACACTGAAGCTTTCTTT
TRBD2	TRBJ2-1	TRBV2	NA	CASSEFRRGGRDNEQFF	TGTGCCAGCAGTGAATTTAGGCGGGGGGGCCGGGACAATGAGCAGTTCTTC
NA	TRBJ2-7	TRBV7-9	NA	CASSAGLAYEQYF	TGTGCCAGCAGCGCAGGGTTGGCTTACGAGCAGTACTTC
NA	TRBJ1-2	TRBV5-4	NA	CASSFIMYSYGYTF	TGTGCCAGCAGCTTTATAATGTACAGCTATGGCTACACCTTC
NA	TRBJ2-2	TRBV10-3	few	CAISESIHRNTGELFF	TGTGCCATCAGTGAGTCGATTCATCGAAACACCGGGGAGCTGTTTTTT
TRBD2	TRBJ2-7	TRBV7-2	NA	CASSLQLAARSEQYF	TGTGCCAGCAGCCTTCAACTAGCGGCTCGGTCCGAGCAGTACTTC
TRBD1	TRBJ2-1	TRBV7-4	few	CASSSPGTGYYNEQFF	TGTGCCAGCAGCTCCCCCGGGACAGGGTACTACAATGAGCAGTTCTTC
NA	TRBJ2-3	TRBV7-6	few	CASTLGTTDTQYF	TGTGCCAGCACGTTGGGAACCACAGATACGCAGTATTTT
TRBD2	TRBJ2-3	TRBV6-2/TRBV6-3	few	CASSYYAGVADTQYF	TGTGCCAGCAGTTACTATGCGGGAGTCGCGGATACGCAGTATTTT
TRBD1	TRBJ1-5	TRBV7-2	once	CASSLGQGISSNQPQHF	TGTGCCAGCAGCTTAGGACAGGGTATTTCTAGCAATCAGCCCCAGCATTTT
NA	TRBJ2-1	TRBV5-8	NA	CASSSGRNFYNEQFF	TGTGCCAGCAGCTCCGGTAGGAATTTTTACAATGAGCAGTTCTTC